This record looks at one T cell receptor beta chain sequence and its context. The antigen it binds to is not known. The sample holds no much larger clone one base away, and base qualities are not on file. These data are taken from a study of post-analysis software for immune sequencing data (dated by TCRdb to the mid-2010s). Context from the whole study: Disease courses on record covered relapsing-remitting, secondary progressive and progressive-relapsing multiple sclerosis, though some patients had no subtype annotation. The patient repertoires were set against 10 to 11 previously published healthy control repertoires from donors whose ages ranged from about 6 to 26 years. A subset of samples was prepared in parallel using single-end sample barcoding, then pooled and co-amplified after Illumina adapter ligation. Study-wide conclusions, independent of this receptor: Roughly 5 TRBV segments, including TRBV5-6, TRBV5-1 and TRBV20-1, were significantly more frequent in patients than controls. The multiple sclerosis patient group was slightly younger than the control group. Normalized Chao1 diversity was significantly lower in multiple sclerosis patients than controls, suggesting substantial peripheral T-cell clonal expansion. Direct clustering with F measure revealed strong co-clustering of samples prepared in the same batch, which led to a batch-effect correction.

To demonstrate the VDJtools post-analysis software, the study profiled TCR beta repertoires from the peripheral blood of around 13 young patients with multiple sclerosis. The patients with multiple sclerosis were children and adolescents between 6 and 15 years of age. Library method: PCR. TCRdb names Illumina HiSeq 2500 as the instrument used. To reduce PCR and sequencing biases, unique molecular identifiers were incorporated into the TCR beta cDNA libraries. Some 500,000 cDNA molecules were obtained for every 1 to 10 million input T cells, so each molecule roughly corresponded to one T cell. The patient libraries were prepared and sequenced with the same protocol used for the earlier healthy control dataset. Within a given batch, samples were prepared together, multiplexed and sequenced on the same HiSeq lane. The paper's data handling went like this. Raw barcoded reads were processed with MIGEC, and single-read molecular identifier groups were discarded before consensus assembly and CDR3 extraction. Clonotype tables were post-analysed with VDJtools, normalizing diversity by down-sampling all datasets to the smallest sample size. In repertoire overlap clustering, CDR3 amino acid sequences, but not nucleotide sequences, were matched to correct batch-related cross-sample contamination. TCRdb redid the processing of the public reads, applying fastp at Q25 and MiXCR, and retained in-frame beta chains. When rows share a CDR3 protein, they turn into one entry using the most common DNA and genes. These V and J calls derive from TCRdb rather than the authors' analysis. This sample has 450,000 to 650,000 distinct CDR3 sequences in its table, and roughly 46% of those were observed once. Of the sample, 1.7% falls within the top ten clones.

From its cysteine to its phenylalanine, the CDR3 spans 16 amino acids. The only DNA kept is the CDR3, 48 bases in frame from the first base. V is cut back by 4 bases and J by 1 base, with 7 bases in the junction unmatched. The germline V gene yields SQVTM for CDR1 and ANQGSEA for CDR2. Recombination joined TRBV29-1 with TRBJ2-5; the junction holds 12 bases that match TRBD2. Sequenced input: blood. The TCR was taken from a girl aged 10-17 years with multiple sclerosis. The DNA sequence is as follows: TGCAGCGTTGGGGTCGCTAGCGGGAGGGTCCAAGAGACCCAGTACTTC. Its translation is CSVGVASGRVQETQYF.